The source of this T cell receptor beta chain is a study of blood T cell repertoires in COVID-19 (dated by TCRdb to 2019 to 2021). With respect to the entire study: Collaborator samples came from the United States, Italy and Spain and covered acute and convalescent phases of COVID-19. The samples were drawn from two sources: the first 160 participants of the ongoing ImmuneRACE study, and fewer than 1,500 subjects contributed by 6 global collaborators. The material from the prospective study consisted of cDNA or gDNA derived from T cells, B-cell-depleted T cells, or PBMCs. Where available, HLA class I and class II types were obtained from metadata supplied by the sample provider rather than from assay-based typing. The sample metadata nearly always contained a de-identified subject ID, COVID-19 status, age in years and sex. The repertoires were made available in a free public database intended to serve as a resource for research on the immune response to SARS-CoV-2. Subjects who had been exposed to COVID-19, were actively infected with it, or had recovered from it provided the deeply sampled blood TCRbeta repertoires that made up the dataset.

In the case of this clone: This receptor's antigen is unknown. No per-base quality is available; no much larger clone lies one base away.

What the research found in general, with its limitations: Clinical and demographic metadata were provided uncurated, with the amount varying by source and participant.

TCRbeta CDR3 regions were amplified from genomic DNA by means of the immunoSEQ Assay, a bias-controlled multiplex PCR. The original methods were these. The number of nucleated cells in each sample was estimated from the amplification of reference gene primers within the assay. To quantify the absolute abundance of each unique TCRbeta CDR3 rearrangement, sequence reads were collapsed and filtered. Productive Simpson clonality was computed per sample as the square root of Simpson's diversity index over productive rearrangements. TCRdb holds this immuneACCESS table with in-frame rearrangements only. Some clones are missing; in checked studies, unresolved V genes explain under half, and the rest has no known cause. Clone size and the V and J calls come from that table; the DNA yielded D and trimming. For this sample the table gives roughly 93,000 clones, of which around 86% were detected only once. Clones ranked in the top ten supply approximately 1% of the sample.

Taken from the germline V gene (reference sequence), the CDR1 and CDR2 loops are LNHDA and SQIVND. The CDR3 runs 17 amino acids, cysteine and phenylalanine included. Of all the DNA, just the CDR3 is kept, 51 bases in frame from base 1. For this chain, trimming is 2 bases at the V end and 4 bases at the J end, and the number of junction bases without a gene match is 12. Collaborating institutions collected whole blood in K2EDTA tubes following their own protocols. For TCRbeta analysis, collaborators shipped samples in one of three forms: frozen whole blood, isolated PBMCs, or DNA extracted from either of those sample types.

This chain joins TRBV19 to TRBJ1-2, with 8 bases aligning to TRBD1. This receptor was taken from a human donor in a cohort sampled during active COVID-19. The sequenced sample was peripheral blood. The CDR3 protein: CASSILPRTGTSYGYTF. The nucleotide sequence is given as TGTGCCAGTAGTATATTGCCCAGGACAGGGACATCCTATGGCTACACCTTC.